The entry below gives a single TCR beta chain sequence along with its context. The antigen remains unidentified. These data belong to a study of OX40 agonist ivuxolimab in advanced cancers. Whole-study context: Dose-escalation subjects each had hepatocellular carcinoma, melanoma, renal cell or head and neck cancer.

V lost 3 bases and J lost 7, with 13 bases in between. Looked up from germline, CDR1 is WNHNN and CDR2 is SYGVQD (reference sequence). The CDR3 has 13 amino acids. Here immunoSEQ multiplex PCR was the method, and the copy in TCRdb shows in-frame clones only, minus some. The sample includes under 50,000 clones, about nine tenths of them seen just once. Whole-study findings and limits: CD8+ T cells were the subset that, on average, had more expanded clones than CD4+. Researchers did not establish what antigens the expanded peripheral T cells target. Nonresponders included some who also had low normalized T-cell clonal expansion.

The chain links TRBV10-1 to TRBJ2-7; D ambiguous. Sequencing was performed on CD4+ or CD8+ T cells sorted from blood, taken in a trial of the OX40 agonist ivuxolimab. This clonotype was sampled from an adult with an advanced solid tumor such as melanoma, head and neck, liver or kidney cancer. CDR3 sequence (DNA): TGCGCCAGCAGTGAAGGCCCAAAGGAAGAGCAGTACTTC. Protein product: CASSEGPKEEQYF.